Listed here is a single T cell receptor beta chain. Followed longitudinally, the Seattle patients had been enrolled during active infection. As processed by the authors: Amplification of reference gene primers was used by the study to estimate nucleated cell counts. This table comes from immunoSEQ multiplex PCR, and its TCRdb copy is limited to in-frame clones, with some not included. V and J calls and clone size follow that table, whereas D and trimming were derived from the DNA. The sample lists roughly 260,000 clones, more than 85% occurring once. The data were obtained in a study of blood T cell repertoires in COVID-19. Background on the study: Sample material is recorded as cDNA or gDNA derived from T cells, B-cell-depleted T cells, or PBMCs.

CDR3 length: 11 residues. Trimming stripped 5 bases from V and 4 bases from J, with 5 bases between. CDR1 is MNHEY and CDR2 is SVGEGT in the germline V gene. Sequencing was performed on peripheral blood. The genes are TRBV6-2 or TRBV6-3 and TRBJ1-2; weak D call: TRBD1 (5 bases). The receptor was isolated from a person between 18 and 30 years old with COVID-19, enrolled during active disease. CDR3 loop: CASSDSYGYTF. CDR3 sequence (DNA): TGTGCCAGCAGTGACAGCTATGGCTACACCTTC.